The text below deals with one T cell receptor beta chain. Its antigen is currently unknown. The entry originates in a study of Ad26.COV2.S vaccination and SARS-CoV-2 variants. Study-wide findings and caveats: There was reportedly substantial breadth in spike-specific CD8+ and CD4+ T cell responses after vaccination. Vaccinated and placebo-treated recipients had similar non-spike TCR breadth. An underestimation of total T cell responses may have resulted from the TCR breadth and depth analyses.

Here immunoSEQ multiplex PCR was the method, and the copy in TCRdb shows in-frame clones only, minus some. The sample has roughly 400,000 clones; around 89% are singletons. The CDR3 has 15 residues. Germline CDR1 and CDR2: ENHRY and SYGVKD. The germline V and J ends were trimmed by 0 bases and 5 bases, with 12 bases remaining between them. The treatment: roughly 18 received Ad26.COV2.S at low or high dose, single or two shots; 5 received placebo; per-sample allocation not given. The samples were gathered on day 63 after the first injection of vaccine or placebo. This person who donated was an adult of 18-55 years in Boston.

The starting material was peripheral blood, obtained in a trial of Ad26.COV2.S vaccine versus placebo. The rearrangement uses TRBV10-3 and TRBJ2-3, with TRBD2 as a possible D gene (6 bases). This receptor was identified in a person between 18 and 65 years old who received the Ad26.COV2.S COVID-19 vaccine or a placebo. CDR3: CAISESLREEDTQYF. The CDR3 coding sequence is TGTGCCATCAGTGAGTCTCTCAGGGAGGAAGATACGCAGTATTTT.